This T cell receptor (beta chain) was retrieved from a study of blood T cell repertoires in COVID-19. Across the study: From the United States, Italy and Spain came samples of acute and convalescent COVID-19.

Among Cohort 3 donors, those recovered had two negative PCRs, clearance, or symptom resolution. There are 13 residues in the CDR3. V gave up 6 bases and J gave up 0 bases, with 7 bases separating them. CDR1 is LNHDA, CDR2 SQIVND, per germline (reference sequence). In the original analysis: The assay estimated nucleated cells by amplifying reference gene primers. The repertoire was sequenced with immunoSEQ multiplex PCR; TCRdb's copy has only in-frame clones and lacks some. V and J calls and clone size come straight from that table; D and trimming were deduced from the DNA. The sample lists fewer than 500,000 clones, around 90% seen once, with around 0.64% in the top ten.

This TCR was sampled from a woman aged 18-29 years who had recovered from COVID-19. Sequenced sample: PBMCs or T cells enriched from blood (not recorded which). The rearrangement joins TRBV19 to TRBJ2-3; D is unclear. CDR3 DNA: TGTGCCAGTAGCCTTATTAGCACAGATACGCAGTATTTT. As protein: CASSLISTDTQYF.